The present T cell receptor beta chain was sequenced within a study of T cell responses to AZD1222 COVID-19 vaccine. In germline, CDR1 is MGHDK, CDR2 SYGVNS. V gave up 5 bases and J gave up 7 bases, with 20 bases separating them. This CDR3 contains 16 residues. Measured with immunoSEQ multiplex PCR; TCRdb has only the in-frame clones, and not every one. Of 85,000 to 130,000 clones in the sample, approximately 91% were seen once. Sequencing used peripheral blood, obtained on day 0 of AZD1222 vaccination. The sequence was collected from an adult in good health. The chain combines TRBV25-1 with TRBJ1-4; D might be TRBD1 (5 bases). In DNA form, the CDR3 reads TGTGCCAGCAGTCCTCCATCGGGTGAGAGGGGTGAAAAACTGTTTTTT. Protein product: CASSPPSGERGEKLFF.